This T cell receptor (beta chain) is from a study of blood T cell repertoires in COVID-19. Study information: Sites across the United States, Italy and Spain contributed samples from acute and convalescent COVID-19.

Authors' analysis steps: Reference gene primer amplification in the assay estimated nucleated cell counts. Generated by immunoSEQ multiplex PCR, the TCRdb table keeps only in-frame clones and is missing some. That table is the source of V, J and clone size, and D and trimming were worked out from the DNA. Among approximately 290,000 clones listed, around 85% were seen once. The CDR3 spans 15 residues. Germline V gene lookup returns CDR1 SGDLS and CDR2 YYNGEE. Trimming left V 0 bases short and J 6 bases short, with 13 bases between. What the recovered Cohort 3 donors had was two negative PCRs, clearance, or symptom resolution.

The chain is built from TRBV9 and TRBJ1-5, with D possibly matching TRBD1 (5 bases). Sequenced sample: PBMCs or T cells enriched from blood (not recorded which). This TCR derives from a woman aged 25 to 45 who had recovered from COVID-19. For the CDR3, the DNA is TGTGCCAGCAGCGTAGGGGGGGATTGGGCTCAGCCCCAGCATTTT. This translates into CASSVGGDWAQPQHF.